This TCR beta chain derives from a study of CD4+ T cells in melanoma. Study-level findings and limits: CD8+ T cell, macrophage and B cell function reportedly correlated with neoantigen-specific CD4+ T cells.

As regards this clone: Its antigen is undetermined.

Some clones are missing from TCRdb's copy, which holds only in-frame ones; the method was immunoSEQ multiplex PCR. This table has around 100,000 clones, approximately 92% appearing once. Per germline, CDR1 MNHNS and CDR2 SASEGT. The CDR3 consists of 13 residues. The V end lost 7 bases, the J end lost 7 bases, and 13 bases lay between the germline ends. The J gene is TRBJ1-4, the V gene TRBV6-1; perhaps TRBD1 as D (5 bases). Source material: peripheral blood. The TCR comes from a human donor with melanoma. In nucleotides, the CDR3 is TGTGCCAGCATTAGGGGTTTGGGTGAAAAACTGTTTTTT. The encoded protein is CASIRGLGEKLFF.